Below are 6 T cell receptor beta chains sequenced from a single sample in a study of blood T cell repertoires in COVID-19. Assay: immunoSEQ multiplex PCR; the TCRdb copy retains only in-frame clones and omits some. The sample comprises roughly 290,000 clones, 90% of which are singletons, and about 1.7% rests with the top ten. Sequencing input: PBMCs or T cells enriched from blood (not recorded which). Receptors were obtained from a woman aged 18-35 years with acute COVID-19.

V usage is TRBV28 and J usage is TRBJ2-2, with a weak D call TRBD2 (6 bases). The CDR3 extends over 15 amino acids. Between the trimmed V and J ends, which lost 1 base and 3 bases, there was a span of 9 bases. Germline CDR1 and CDR2: MDHEN and SYDVKM. CDR3: CASSLSGVYTGELFF. The CDR3 DNA follows: TGTGCCAGCAGTTTATCGGGGGTTTACACCGGGGAGCTGTTTTTT. The full variable domain, with the rest looked up from reference TRBV28 and TRBJ2-2, is DVKVTQSSRYLVKRTGEKVFLECVQDMDHENMFWYRQDPGLGLRLIYFSYDVKMKEKGDIPEGYSVSREKKERFSLILESASTNQTSMYLCASSLSGVYTGELFFGEGSRLTVL.

The V call is TRBV29-1, the J call TRBJ1-4; the D gene is possibly TRBD1 (5 bases). V was shortened by 6 bases and J by 6 bases, with 11 bases between the two germline ends. The CDR3 length is 12 residues. The germline gives CDR1 SQVTM, CDR2 ANQGSEA. CDR3 DNA: TGCAGCGTCGGACACAACTATGAAAAACTGTTTTTT. It specifies CSVGHNYEKLFF.

The rearrangement links TRBV19 to TRBJ2-3; 7 nucleotides match TRBD2. V was clipped by 7 bases and J by 5 bases; unmatched bases: 9. Germline lookup yields CDR1 LNHDA and CDR2 SQIVND (reference sequence). This CDR3 contains 14 residues. DNA of the CDR3: TGTGCCAGTACCGGGCGGGGGTTGGGAGATACGCAGTATTTT. Translating it yields CASTGRGLGDTQYF.

The rearrangement links TRBV12-2 to TRBJ2-1; TRBD2 was called by the table and not checked on the DNA. TRBV12-2 is classified as a pseudogene. The CDR3 consists of 17 residues. This chain's CDR3 is CASRLVDSSESYNEQFF. The CDR3 nucleotides read TGTGCAAGTCGCTTAGTAGATAGTTCGGAGTCCTACAATGAGCAGTTCTTC.

A remark on this clone: Different DNA sequences within this sample yield the same CDR3. The gene calls are TRBV7-2 and TRBJ1-1, with D perhaps TRBD1 (5 bases). This CDR3 spans 14 amino acids. From germline, CDR1 is SGHTA and CDR2 FQGNSA. The V end was cut by 1 base, the J end by 1 base, with 7 bases between. The CDR3 DNA follows: TGTGCCAGCAGCTTAGGGGGCGGGAACACTGAAGCTTTCTTT. Protein product: CASSLGGGNTEAFF. The full variable domain, in which reference TRBV7-2 and TRBJ1-1 provide the parts outside the CDR3, is GAGVSQSPSNKVTEKGKDVELRCDPISGHTALYWYRQSLGQGLEFLIYFQGNSAPDKSGLPSDRFSAERTGGSVSTLTIQRTQQEDSAVYLCASSLGGGNTEAFFGQGTRLTVV.

V and J are TRBV21-1 and TRBJ1-2; TRBD1 is the table's D call, not checked against the DNA. TRBV21-1 constitutes a pseudogene. The CDR3 loop spans 15 amino acids. The CDR3 region has the DNA TGTGCCAGCAGCAAGTACAGGGGAAACCCATATGGCTACACCTTC. Translation gives CASSKYRGNPYGYTF.